The 3 T cell receptor beta chains below all came from one sample that was sequenced in a study of blood T cell repertoires in COVID-19. TCRdb's copy holds only in-frame clones and misses some; the assay was immunoSEQ multiplex PCR. The table lists approximately 140,000 clones, about 80% of them singletons. The sample was PBMCs or T cells enriched from blood (not recorded which). These receptor sequences come from a man aged 45-60 years in a cohort exposed to, infected with or recovered from COVID-19 (not recorded which).

The J gene is TRBJ2-3, the V gene TRBV4-3; TRBD2 matches at 11 bases. The CDR3 covers 18 residues. The J segment lost 2 bases and the V segment lost 0 bases, leaving 7 bases of the junction unmatched. Germline CDR1 and CDR2: LGHNA and YSLEER. This chain's CDR3 is CASSQDWASGGFTDTQYF. The CDR3 nucleotides are TGCGCCAGCAGCCAAGATTGGGCTAGCGGGGGGTTCACAGATACGCAGTATTTT.

The chain uses TRBV7-2 and TRBJ1-2; D unresolved. The ends were cut back, 5 bases at V and 8 bases at J, with 15 bases in the middle. The CDR3 runs to 13 residues. Per germline, CDR1 SGHTA and CDR2 FQGNSA. The CDR3 bases are TGTGCCAGCAGCCCAGAGGCTCCAAGGGGCTACACCTTC. Protein product: CASSPEAPRGYTF.

The gene calls are TRBV6-6 and TRBJ1-5; D possibly corresponds to TRBD1 (6 bases). This CDR3 region has 14 residues. Trimming took 5 bases from V and 1 from J, leaving 9 bases between them. CDR1 is MNHNY and CDR2 is SVGAGI in the germline V gene (reference sequence). The CDR3 sequence is CASSQGPSNQPQHF. Here the CDR3 DNA reads TGTGCCAGCAGTCAGGGGCCGAGCAATCAGCCCCAGCATTTT.